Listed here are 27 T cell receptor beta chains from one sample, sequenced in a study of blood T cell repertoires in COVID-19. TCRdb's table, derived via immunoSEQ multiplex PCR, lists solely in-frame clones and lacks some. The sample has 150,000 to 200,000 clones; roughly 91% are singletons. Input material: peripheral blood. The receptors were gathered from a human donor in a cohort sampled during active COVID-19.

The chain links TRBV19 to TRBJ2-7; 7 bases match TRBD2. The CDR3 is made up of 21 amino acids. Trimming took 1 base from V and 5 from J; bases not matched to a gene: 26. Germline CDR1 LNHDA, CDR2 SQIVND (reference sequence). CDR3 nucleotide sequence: TGTGCCAGTAGTATAGTCCCCTTACTAGGGTGGCGGGAGAAGGGCGGGGACGAGCAGTACTTC. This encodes CASSIVPLLGWREKGGDEQYF.

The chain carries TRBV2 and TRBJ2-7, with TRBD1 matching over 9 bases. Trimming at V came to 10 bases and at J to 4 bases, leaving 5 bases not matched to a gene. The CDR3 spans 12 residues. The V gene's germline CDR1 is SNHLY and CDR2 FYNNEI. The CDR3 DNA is TGTGCCACATCGGGACAGGGATACGAGCAGTACTTC. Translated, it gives CATSGQGYEQYF.

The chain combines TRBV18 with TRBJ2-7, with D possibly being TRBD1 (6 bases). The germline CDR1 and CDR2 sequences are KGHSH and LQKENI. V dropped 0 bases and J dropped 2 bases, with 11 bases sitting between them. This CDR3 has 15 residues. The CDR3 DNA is TGTGCCAGCTCACCACCTCTTGGACAGACCTACGAGCAGTACTTC. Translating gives CASSPPLGQTYEQYF. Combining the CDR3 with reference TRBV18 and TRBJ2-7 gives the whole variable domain NAGVMQNPRHLVRRRGQEARLRCSPMKGHSHVYWYRQLPEEGLKFMVYLQKENIIDESGMPKERFSAEFPKEGPSILRIQQVVRGDSAAYFCASSPPLGQTYEQYFGPGTRLTVT.

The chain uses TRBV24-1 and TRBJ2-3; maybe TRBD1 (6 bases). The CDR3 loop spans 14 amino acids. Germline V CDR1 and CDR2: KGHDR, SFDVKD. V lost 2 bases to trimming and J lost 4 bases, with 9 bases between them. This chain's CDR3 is CATSDSAGADTQYF. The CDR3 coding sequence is TGTGCCACCAGTGATTCAGCAGGGGCAGATACGCAGTATTTT.

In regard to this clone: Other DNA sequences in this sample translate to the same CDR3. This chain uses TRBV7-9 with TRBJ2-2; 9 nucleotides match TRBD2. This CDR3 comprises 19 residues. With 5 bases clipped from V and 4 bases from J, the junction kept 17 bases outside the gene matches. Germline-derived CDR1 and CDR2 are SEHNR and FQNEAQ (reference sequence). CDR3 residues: CASSGGTLRGGPGTGELFF. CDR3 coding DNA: TGTGCCAGCAGCGGCGGGACATTGCGGGGGGGGCCGGGCACCGGGGAGCTGTTTTTT.

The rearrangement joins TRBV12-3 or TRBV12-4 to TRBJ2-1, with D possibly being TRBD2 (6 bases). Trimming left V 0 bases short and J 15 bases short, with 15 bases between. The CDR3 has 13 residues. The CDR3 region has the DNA TGTGCCAGCAGTTTAGCCGGGACTCCAGAAAGGTTCTTC. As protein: CASSLAGTPERFF.

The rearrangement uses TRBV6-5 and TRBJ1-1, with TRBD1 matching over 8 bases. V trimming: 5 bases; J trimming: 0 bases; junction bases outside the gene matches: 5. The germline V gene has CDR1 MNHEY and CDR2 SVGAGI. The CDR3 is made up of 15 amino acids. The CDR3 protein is CASSTGQAMNTEAFF. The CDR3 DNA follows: TGTGCCAGCAGTACGGGACAGGCCATGAACACTGAAGCTTTCTTT.

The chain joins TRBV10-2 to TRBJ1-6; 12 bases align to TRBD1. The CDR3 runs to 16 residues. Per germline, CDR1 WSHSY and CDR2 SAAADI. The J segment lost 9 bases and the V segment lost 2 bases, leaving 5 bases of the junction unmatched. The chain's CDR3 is CASSEGTGGWGSPLHF. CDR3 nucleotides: TGCGCCAGCAGTGAGGGGACAGGGGGCTGGGGTTCACCCCTCCACTTT.

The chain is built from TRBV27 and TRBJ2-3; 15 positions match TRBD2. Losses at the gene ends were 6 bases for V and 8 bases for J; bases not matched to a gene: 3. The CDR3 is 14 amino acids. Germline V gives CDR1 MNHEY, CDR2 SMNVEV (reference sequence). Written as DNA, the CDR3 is TGTGCCAGCAGGGGACTAGCGGGGGGCTCTACGCAGTATTTT. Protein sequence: CASRGLAGGSTQYF.

The CDR3 is CASSVTGNEKLFF. CDR3 in DNA: TGTGCCAGCAGCGTAACAGGGAATGAAAAACTGTTTTTT. This chain uses TRBV9 with TRBJ1-4; D may be TRBD1 (6 bases). The V and J ends lost 1 base and 5 bases respectively, with 6 bases between them. CDR1 and CDR2 (germline): SGDLS, YYNGEE. This CDR3 has 13 residues.

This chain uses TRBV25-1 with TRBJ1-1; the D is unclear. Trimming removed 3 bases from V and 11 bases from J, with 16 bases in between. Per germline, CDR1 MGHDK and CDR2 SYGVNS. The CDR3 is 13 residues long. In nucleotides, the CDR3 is TGTGCCAGCAGTGATATGGAGGGATTGGGGGCTTTCTTT. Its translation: CASSDMEGLGAFF.

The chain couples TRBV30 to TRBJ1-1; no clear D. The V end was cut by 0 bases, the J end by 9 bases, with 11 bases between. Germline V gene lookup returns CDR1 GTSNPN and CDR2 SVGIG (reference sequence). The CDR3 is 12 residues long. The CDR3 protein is CAWSVAKNQAFF. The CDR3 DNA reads TGTGCCTGGAGTGTTGCTAAAAACCAAGCTTTCTTT.

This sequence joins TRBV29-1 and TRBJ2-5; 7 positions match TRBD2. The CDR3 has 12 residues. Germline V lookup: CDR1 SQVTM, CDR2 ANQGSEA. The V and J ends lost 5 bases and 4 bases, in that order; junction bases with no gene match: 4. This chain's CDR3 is CSVWGGAETQYF. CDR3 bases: TGCAGCGTTTGGGGAGGGGCAGAGACCCAGTACTTC.

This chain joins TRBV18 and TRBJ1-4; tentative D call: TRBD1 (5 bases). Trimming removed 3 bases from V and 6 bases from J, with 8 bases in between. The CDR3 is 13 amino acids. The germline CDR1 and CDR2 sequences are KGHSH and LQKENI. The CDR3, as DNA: TGTGCCAGCTCACCTGGCAGGGATGAAAAACTGTTTTTT. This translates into CASSPGRDEKLFF. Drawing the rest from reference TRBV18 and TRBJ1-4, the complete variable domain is NAGVMQNPRHLVRRRGQEARLRCSPMKGHSHVYWYRQLPEEGLKFMVYLQKENIIDESGMPKERFSAEFPKEGPSILRIQQVVRGDSAAYFCASSPGRDEKLFFGSGTQLSVL.

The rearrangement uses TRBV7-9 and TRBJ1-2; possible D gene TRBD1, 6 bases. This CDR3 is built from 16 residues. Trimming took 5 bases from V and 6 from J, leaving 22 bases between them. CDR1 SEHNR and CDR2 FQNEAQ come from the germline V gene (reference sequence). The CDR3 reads CASSPEVGGRQDGYTF. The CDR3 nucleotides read TGTGCCAGCAGCCCAGAGGTCGGGGGGCGGCAGGATGGCTACACCTTC.

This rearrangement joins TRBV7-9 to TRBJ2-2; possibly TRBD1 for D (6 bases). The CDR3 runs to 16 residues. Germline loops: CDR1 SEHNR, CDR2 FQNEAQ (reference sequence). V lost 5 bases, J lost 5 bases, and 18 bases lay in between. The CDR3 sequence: CASSPTTGHGTGELFF. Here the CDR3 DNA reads TGTGCCAGCAGCCCTACAACAGGGCACGGAACCGGGGAGCTGTTTTTT. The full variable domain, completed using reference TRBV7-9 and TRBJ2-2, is DTGVSQNPRHKITKRGQNVTFRCDPISEHNRLYWYRQTLGQGPEFLTYFQNEAQLEKSRLLSDRFSAERPKGSFSTLEIQRTEQGDSAMYLCASSPTTGHGTGELFFGEGSRLTVL.

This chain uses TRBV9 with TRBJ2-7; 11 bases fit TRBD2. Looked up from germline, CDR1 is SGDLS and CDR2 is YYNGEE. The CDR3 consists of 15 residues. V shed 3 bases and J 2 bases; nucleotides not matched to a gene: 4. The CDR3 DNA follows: TGTGCCAGCAGCGAGGGACTAGCGGATGCCTACGAGCAGTACTTC. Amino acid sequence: CASSEGLADAYEQYF.

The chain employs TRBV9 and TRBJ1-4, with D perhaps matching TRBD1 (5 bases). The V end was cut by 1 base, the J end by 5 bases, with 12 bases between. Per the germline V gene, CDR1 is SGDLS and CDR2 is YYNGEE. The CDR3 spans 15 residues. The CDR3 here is CASSVTGTGNEKLFF. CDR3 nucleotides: TGTGCCAGCAGCGTAACCGGGACTGGGAATGAAAAACTGTTTTTT.

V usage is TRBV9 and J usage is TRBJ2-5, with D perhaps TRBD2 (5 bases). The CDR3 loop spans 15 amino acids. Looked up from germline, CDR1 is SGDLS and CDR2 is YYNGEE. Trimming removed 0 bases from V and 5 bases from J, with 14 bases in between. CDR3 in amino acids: CASSVATGLRETQYF. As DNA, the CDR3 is TGTGCCAGCAGCGTAGCTACGGGGTTGCGGGAGACCCAGTACTTC.

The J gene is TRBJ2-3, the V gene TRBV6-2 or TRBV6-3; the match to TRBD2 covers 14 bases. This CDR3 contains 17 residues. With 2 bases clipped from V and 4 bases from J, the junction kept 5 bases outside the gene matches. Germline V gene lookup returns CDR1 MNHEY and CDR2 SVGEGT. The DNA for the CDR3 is TGTGCCAGCAGTTACCCGACTAGCGGGAGGGGGTCAGATACGCAGTATTTT. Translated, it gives CASSYPTSGRGSDTQYF.

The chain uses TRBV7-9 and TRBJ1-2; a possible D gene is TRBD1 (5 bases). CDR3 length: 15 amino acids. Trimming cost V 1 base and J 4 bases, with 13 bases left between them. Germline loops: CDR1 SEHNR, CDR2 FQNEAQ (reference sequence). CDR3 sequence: CASSLGLGGGYGYTF. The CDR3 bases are TGTGCCAGCAGCTTAGGTCTCGGGGGGGGCTATGGCTACACCTTC.

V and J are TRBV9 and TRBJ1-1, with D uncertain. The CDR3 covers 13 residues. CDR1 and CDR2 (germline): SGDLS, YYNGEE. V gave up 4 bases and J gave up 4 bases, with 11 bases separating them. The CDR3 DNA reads TGTGCCAGCAGCCCCGGGGAGGTCACTGAAGCTTTCTTT. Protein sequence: CASSPGEVTEAFF.

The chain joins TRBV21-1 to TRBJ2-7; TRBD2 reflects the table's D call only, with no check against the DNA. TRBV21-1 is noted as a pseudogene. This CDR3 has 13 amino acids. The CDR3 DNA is TGTGCCAGCAGCACGGGGATTCACTACGAGCAGTACTTC. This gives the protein CASSTGIHYEQYF.

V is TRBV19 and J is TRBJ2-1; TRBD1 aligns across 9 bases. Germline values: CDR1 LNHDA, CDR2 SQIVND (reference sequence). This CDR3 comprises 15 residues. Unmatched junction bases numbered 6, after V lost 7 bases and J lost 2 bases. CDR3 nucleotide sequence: TGTGCCAGTAAATGGGGACAGGGTGCCTACAATGAGCAGTTCTTC. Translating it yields CASKWGQGAYNEQFF.

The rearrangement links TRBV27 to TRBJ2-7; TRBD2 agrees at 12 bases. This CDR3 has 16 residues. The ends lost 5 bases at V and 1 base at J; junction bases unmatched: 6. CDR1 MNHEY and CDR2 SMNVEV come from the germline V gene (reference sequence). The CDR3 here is CASSPAGLAGSYEQYF. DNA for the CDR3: TGTGCCAGCAGTCCCGCCGGACTAGCGGGGTCCTACGAGCAGTACTTC.

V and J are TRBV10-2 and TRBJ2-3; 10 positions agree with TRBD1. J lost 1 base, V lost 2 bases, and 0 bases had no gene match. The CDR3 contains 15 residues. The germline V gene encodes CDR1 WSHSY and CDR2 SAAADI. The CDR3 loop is CASSEGQGGTDTQYF. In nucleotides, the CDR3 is TGCGCCAGCAGTGAGGGACAGGGGGGCACAGATACGCAGTATTTT.

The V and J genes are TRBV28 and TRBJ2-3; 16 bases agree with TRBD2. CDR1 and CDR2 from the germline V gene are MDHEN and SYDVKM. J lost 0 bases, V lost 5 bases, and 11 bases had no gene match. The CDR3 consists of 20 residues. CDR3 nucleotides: TGTGCCAGCAGTCCCCAGGGACTAGCGGGAGGGGGTGAAAGCACAGATACGCAGTATTTT. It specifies CASSPQGLAGGGESTDTQYF.